Shown below are 2 T cell receptor beta chains from a single sample sequenced in a study of T-cell reconstitution after alpha-beta-depleted transplantation in children. Construction of the TCRbeta library involved unique molecular identifiers. TCRdb used MiXCR to reprocess the PCR reads, holding one entry per CDR3 protein. Among about 300,000 distinct CDR3 sequences, over 9.5% were seen once, and the ten largest hold less than 8%. Sequenced here: PBMCs, sampled before TCRalphabeta/CD19-depleted stem cell transplant. The source of these receptors is a boy under two years old with acute myeloid leukemia, due to receive a stem cell transplant.

This clonotype was recorded at least ten times. This chain links TRBV20-1 with TRBJ1-2; D is unclear. CDR3 size: 12 residues. V gave up 3 bases and J gave up 4 bases, with 9 bases separating them. Per germline, CDR1 DFQATT and CDR2 SNEGSKA (reference sequence). The CDR3 region has the DNA TGCAGTGCTAGCGGGAACACCTATGGCTACACCTTC. It specifies CSASGNTYGYTF.

V usage is TRBV11-2 and J usage is TRBJ2-2; 16 bases are a match to TRBD2. The germline V gene has CDR1 SGHAT and CDR2 FQNNGV. The CDR3 loop spans 18 amino acids. After removal of 4 bases from V and 6 bases from J, the junction contained 8 bases not matched to a gene. The CDR3 sequence: CASSYLGLAGGPAGELFF. The CDR3 DNA reads as TGTGCCAGCAGCTATTTGGGACTAGCGGGAGGGCCCGCCGGGGAGCTGTTTTTT. Using reference TRBV11-2 and TRBJ2-2 for the parts outside the CDR3, the full variable domain is EAGVAQSPRYKIIEKRQSVAFWCNPISGHATLYWYQQILGQGPKLLIQFQNNGVVDDSQLPKDRFSAERLKGVDSTLKIQPAKLEDSAVYLCASSYLGLAGGPAGELFFGEGSRLTVL.